Each of the 12 T cell receptor beta chains below was sequenced from the same sample in a study of technical replicates of blood from several donors. Libraries were prepared by immunoSEQ multiplex PCR; TCRdb keeps only in-frame clonotypes and omits some of them. The table records 60,000 to 85,000 clones, roughly 94% of them present only once. Sequences were obtained from T cells isolated from PBMCs. The receptors shown here come from a human donor in good health.

The gene calls are TRBV18 and TRBJ2-6, with 7 bases lining up with TRBD2. The CDR3 length is 16 residues. Germline V CDR1 and CDR2: KGHSH, LQKENI. V shed 6 bases, J shed 2 bases, and the junction held 7 bases outside the gene matches. The DNA for the CDR3 is TGTGCCAGCTCGGGAGGGGCGACCGCTGGGGCCAACGTCCTGACTTTC. Residues: CASSGGATAGANVLTF.

This chain links TRBV5-8 with TRBJ1-5, with TRBD1 as a possible D gene (6 bases). The CDR3 length is 14 residues. Germline V gene lookup returns CDR1 SGHTS and CDR2 YDEGEE. The V and J ends lost 4 bases and 6 bases respectively, with 14 bases between them. CDR3 sequence (DNA): TGTGCCAGCAGCCGGCCGGGAGGGGGTCAGCCCCAGCATTTT. This translates into CASSRPGGGQPQHF.

The chain employs TRBV2 and TRBJ2-1; D is undetermined. The CDR3 extends over 14 amino acids. V lost 7 bases to trimming and J lost 0 bases, with 10 bases between them. Germline lookup yields CDR1 SNHLY and CDR2 FYNNEI. CDR3 nucleotides: TGTGCCAGCATGCGACTCCGCTCCTACAATGAGCAGTTCTTC. It specifies CASMRLRSYNEQFF.

Only a few counts were recorded for this clone. The chain combines TRBV21-1 with TRBJ1-5; TRBD1 reflects the table's D call only, with no check against the DNA. TRBV21-1 has pseudogene status. The CDR3 contains 11 residues. CDR3: CSDRDNQPQHF. The CDR3 DNA follows: TGTTCTGACAGAGACAATCAGCCCCAGCATTTT.

CDR3 residues: CASYRCSCNEQFF. DNA for the CDR3: TGTGCCAGCTATCGTTGTTCGTGTAATGAGCAGTTCTTC. The chain recombines TRBV2 with TRBJ2-1; D remains ambiguous. The CDR3 is 13 residues long. CDR1 and CDR2 (germline): SNHLY, FYNNEI. The germline V and J ends were trimmed by 8 bases and 7 bases, with 15 bases remaining between them.

J is TRBJ2-3 and V is TRBV7-6; TRBD1 might be the D (5 bases). The CDR3 has 16 amino acids. Trimming stripped 5 bases from V and 3 bases from J, with 18 bases between. The germline V gene has CDR1 SGHVS and CDR2 FNYEAQ. DNA for the CDR3: TGTGCCAGCAGCACCTGGACACCCAGCCGGACAGATACGCAGTATTTT. Protein product: CASSTWTPSRTDTQYF. Combining the CDR3 with reference TRBV7-6 and TRBJ2-3 gives the whole variable domain GAGVSQSPRYKVTKRGQDVALRCDPISGHVSLYWYRQALGQGPEFLTYFNYEAQQDKSGLPNDRFSAERPEGSISTLTIQRTEQRDSAMYRCASSTWTPSRTDTQYFGPGTRLTVL.

The chain combines TRBV2 with TRBJ2-4, with 7 bases fitting TRBD2. Germline values: CDR1 SNHLY, CDR2 FYNNEI. The V gene end was trimmed by 6 bases and the J gene end by 0 bases; junction bases not matched to a gene: 2. This CDR3 is built from 14 residues. The CDR3 DNA sequence: TGTGCCAGCAGGGTAGCGGGAGCCAAAAACATTCAGTACTTC. It specifies CASRVAGAKNIQYF.

This clone was detected once. The chain couples TRBV9 to TRBJ2-7; 7 bases are shared with TRBD1. CDR1 SGDLS and CDR2 YYNGEE come from the germline V gene. The CDR3 runs to 14 residues. V lost 3 bases, J lost 2 bases, and 5 bases stayed unmatched. In DNA, the CDR3 is TGTGCCAGCAGCGCTTCCGGGACAGCCTACGAGCAGTACTTC. Its protein product is CASSASGTAYEQYF.

V is TRBV9 and J is TRBJ2-1; D not resolved. Looked up from germline, CDR1 is SGDLS and CDR2 is YYNGEE. The length of the CDR3 is 14 residues. Trimming removed 0 bases from V and 2 bases from J, with 6 bases in between. CDR3 protein: CASSVGSTYNEQFF. The DNA for the CDR3 is TGTGCCAGCAGCGTAGGTAGCACCTACAATGAGCAGTTCTTC.

As DNA, the CDR3 is TGCAGCGTCCTACCGGGACTCAGCACAGATACGCAGTATTTT. Its protein product is CSVLPGLSTDTQYF. J is TRBJ2-3 and V is TRBV29-1; D may be TRBD2 (6 bases). The length of the CDR3 is 14 residues. The germline V and J ends were trimmed by 6 bases and 0 bases, with 13 bases remaining between them. Germline CDR1 is SQVTM and CDR2 is ANQGSEA.

V usage is TRBV7-8 and J usage is TRBJ2-5; 7 bases agree with TRBD1. This CDR3 has 16 residues. CDR1 is SGHVS, CDR2 FQNEAQ, per germline. The ends lost 2 bases at V and 1 base at J; junction bases unmatched: 7. The CDR3 loop is CASSLRGTVFQETQYF. CDR3 DNA: TGTGCCAGCAGCTTAAGGGGGACAGTGTTCCAAGAGACCCAGTACTTC.

This clone was seen a single time. The chain employs TRBV10-3 and TRBJ1-5, with 7 bases that match TRBD1. The CDR3 runs 14 residues. With 3 bases clipped from V and 5 bases from J, the junction kept 4 bases outside the gene matches. CDR1 and CDR2 from the germline V gene are ENHRY and SYGVKD. Here the CDR3 reads CAISDGTADQPQHF. The CDR3 region has the DNA TGTGCCATCAGTGATGGGACAGCCGATCAGCCCCAGCATTTT.